The rows below give T cell receptor beta chains drawn from one sample of a study of cytotoxic CD8 clonotypes in ibrutinib-treated CLL. TCRdb's table, derived via immunoSEQ multiplex PCR, lists solely in-frame clones and lacks some. The table records tens of thousands of clones, less than 60% of them present only once. The sample consisted of PBMCs, taken before ibrutinib treatment. These receptors were collected from a human donor with chronic lymphocytic leukemia. Both conserved end residues are part of each CDR3. D genes are given only for firm matches. Clone size is not always given. Where it is, it says once, few, many or a class for expanded clones.

TRBJ2-7	NA	TRBD1	TRBV6-6	CASSSSGGPYEQYF	TGTGCCAGCAGCAGTTCAGGGGGCCCCTACGAGCAGTACTTC
TRBJ2-5	NA	TRBD1	TRBV6-5	CASIGAGGETQYF	TGTGCCAGCATAGGGGCAGGGGGAGAGACCCAGTACTTC
TRBJ1-2	few	TRBD1	TRBV4-1	CASSTFLPGGGGYTF	TGCGCCAGCAGCACATTCCTTCCAGGGGGAGGAGGCTACACCTTC
TRBJ2-1	NA	TRBD1	TRBV2	CASSPDRGYDEQFF	TGTGCCAGCAGCCCGGACAGGGGTTACGATGAGCAGTTCTTC
TRBJ1-6	NA	NA	TRBV27	CASIPPGAKDSPLHF	TGTGCCAGCATCCCACCGGGGGCCAAAGATTCACCCCTCCACTTT
TRBJ1-3	NA	NA	TRBV7-2	CASRPDSPLSGNTIYF	TGTGCCAGCAGACCGGACAGTCCCTTATCTGGAAACACCATATATTTT
TRBJ2-1	NA	TRBD2	TRBV7-3	CASSLVHGRNLLAVNEQFF	TGTGCCAGCAGCTTAGTCCATGGCCGAAACCTACTAGCGGTTAATGAGCAGTTCTTC
TRBJ2-3	once	TRBD1	TRBV7-9	CASSLWQGASDTQYF	TGTGCCAGCAGCTTATGGCAGGGGGCATCAGATACGCAGTATTTT
TRBJ2-5	NA	NA	TRBV7-2	CASTPWGILSQETQYF	TGTGCCAGCACCCCCTGGGGAATTCTTTCCCAAGAGACCCAGTACTTC
TRBJ2-7	NA	TRBD2	TRBV9	CASSVGAGGYEQYF	TGTGCCAGCAGCGTAGGAGCGGGAGGGTACGAGCAGTACTTC
TRBJ2-5	NA	TRBD2	TRBV29-1	CSVKPGLAGYQETQYF	TGCAGCGTTAAACCGGGACTAGCCGGGTACCAAGAGACCCAGTACTTC
TRBJ2-5	NA	TRBD2	TRBV7-9	CASSPGLAGVLRETQYF	TGTGCCAGCAGCCCCGGACTAGCGGGAGTACTCCGGGAGACCCAGTACTTC
TRBJ2-3	few	TRBD2	TRBV2	CASSPPLWWAGVTDTQYF	TGTGCCAGCAGTCCTCCACTGTGGTGGGCGGGGGTCACAGATACGCAGTATTTT
TRBJ2-3	NA	TRBD2	TRBV10-3	CAISAGREGRTDTQYF	TGTGCCATCAGTGCAGGACGGGAGGGCCGGACAGATACGCAGTATTTT
TRBJ1-1	NA	NA	TRBV5-4	CASSLGVGGNTEAFF	TGTGCCAGCAGCCTTGGGGTAGGGGGGAACACTGAAGCTTTCTTT
TRBJ1-5	NA	NA	TRBV28	CASSFRGWSNQPQHF	TGTGCCAGCAGTTTTCGGGGTTGGAGCAATCAGCCCCAGCATTTT
TRBJ1-5	few	TRBD1	TRBV2	CASSLDRDVQPQHF	TGTGCCAGCAGTTTGGACAGGGACGTTCAGCCCCAGCATTTT
TRBJ1-2	NA	TRBD1	TRBV5-4	CASNRDRGWNGYTF	TGTGCCAGCAACCGGGACAGGGGCTGGAATGGCTACACCTTC
TRBJ2-3	NA	NA	TRBV7-9	CASSSAVGFTDTQYF	TGTGCCAGCAGCTCCGCCGTGGGCTTCACAGATACGCAGTATTTT
TRBJ1-1	NA	NA	TRBV7-8	CASSLGPFGDWAEAFF	TGTGCCAGCAGCTTGGGACCTTTTGGTGATTGGGCTGAAGCTTTCTTT
TRBJ1-5	many	NA	TRBV27	CASSIRWGGQDQPQHF	TGTGCCAGCAGTATCCGCTGGGGCGGCCAGGATCAGCCCCAGCATTTT
TRBJ1-4	NA	TRBD1	TRBV14	CASSQGGTGHREKLFF	TGTGCCAGCAGCCAAGGGGGGACAGGGCACCGCGAAAAACTGTTTTTT
TRBJ2-3	NA	NA	TRBV12-5	CASGLGDTQYF	TGTGCTAGTGGCCTAGGGGATACGCAGTATTTT
TRBJ1-2	few	NA	TRBV15	CATSRVLQAHYGYTF	TGTGCCACCAGCAGAGTATTACAGGCTCACTATGGCTACACCTTC
TRBJ2-7	NA	TRBD2	TRBV14	CASSRTPFTSVSSYEQYF	TGTGCCAGCAGCCGAACGCCTTTCACTAGCGTTAGCTCCTACGAGCAGTACTTC
TRBJ1-1	NA	NA	TRBV18	CASSPPGVNTEAFF	TGTGCCAGCTCACCACCGGGGGTGAACACTGAAGCTTTCTTT
TRBJ1-6	NA	NA	TRBV19	CASSIDRQTWNSPLHF	TGTGCCAGTAGTATAGATCGACAGACCTGGAATTCACCCCTCCACTTT
TRBJ1-2	once	TRBD1	TRBV28	CASSYRGYGYTF	TGTGCCAGCAGTTACAGGGGCTATGGCTACACCTTC
TRBJ2-1	few	TRBD2	TRBV7-8	CASSQLADEQFF	TGTGCCAGCAGCCAACTAGCGGACGAGCAGTTCTTC
TRBJ2-3	NA	NA	TRBV6-5	CASSYGGSDTQYF	TGTGCCAGCAGTTACGGGGGATCAGATACGCAGTATTTT
TRBJ2-5	NA	NA	TRBV5-1	CASSLFQIQETQYF	TGCGCCAGCAGCTTGTTCCAGATTCAAGAGACCCAGTACTTC
TRBJ2-5	NA	NA	TRBV6-1	CASSAGHRETQYF	TGTGCCAGCAGTGCAGGACACCGGGAGACCCAGTACTTC
TRBJ2-1	NA	TRBD2	TRBV7-3	CASSLGGGLAGNNEQFF	TGTGCCAGCAGCTTGGGCGGGGGACTAGCGGGAAACAATGAGCAGTTCTTC
TRBJ2-3	few	NA	TRBV27	CASSLSTLEADTQYF	TGTGCCAGCAGTTTATCGACGCTAGAGGCAGATACGCAGTATTTT
TRBJ2-7	NA	NA	TRBV6-1	CASNMRADLSEQYF	TGTGCCAGCAATATGAGGGCGGATCTGAGCGAGCAGTACTTC
TRBJ2-3	NA	NA	TRBV27	CASSLPPDSRGTDTQYF	TGTGCCAGCAGTTTACCCCCGGACTCGAGGGGTACAGATACGCAGTATTTT
TRBJ2-3	NA	NA	TRBV9	CASSVWSTDTQYF	TGTGCCAGCAGCGTATGGAGTACAGATACGCAGTATTTT
TRBJ2-1	NA	TRBD1	TRBV23-1	CASSPRARQGAYNEQFF	TGCGCCAGCAGTCCCCGGGCAAGACAGGGTGCCTACAATGAGCAGTTCTTC